These T cell receptor beta chains were read from a single sample in a study of identical twins' blood T cells. In TCRdb, the 5' RACE reads were re-called with MiXCR into one record per CDR3 protein. The sample records around 380,000 distinct CDR3 sequences, approximately 30% being singletons. The sequencing sample was made of PBMCs. The receptors come from a woman between 18 and 55 years old in good health. CDR3s include the opening cysteine and the closing phenylalanine or tryptophan. D genes are given only for firm matches. Clone size is given for some rows only: seen once, a few or many times, or a class if the clone is expanded.

V gene: TRBV20-1; J gene: TRBJ1-2; clone size: few; D gene: .; CDR3 protein: CSAFGRNHYGYTF; CDR3 DNA: TGCAGTGCCTTTGGGAGAAACCACTATGGCTACACCTTC
V gene: TRBV14; J gene: TRBJ1-2; clone size: .; D gene: TRBD1; CDR3 protein: CASSLRTGTLFYGYTF; CDR3 DNA: TGTGCCAGCAGCCTGCGGACAGGGACTCTATTCTATGGCTACACCTTC
V gene: TRBV4-3; J gene: TRBJ1-3; clone size: .; D gene: TRBD1; CDR3 protein: CASSQNQVTGAYSGNTIYF; CDR3 DNA: TGCGCCAGCAGCCAAAATCAAGTGACAGGGGCTTACTCTGGAAACACCATATATTTT
V gene: TRBV3-1; J gene: TRBJ2-1; clone size: .; D gene: TRBD1; CDR3 protein: CASSRTGENEQFF; CDR3 DNA: TGTGCCAGCAGCCGGACAGGGGAAAATGAGCAGTTCTTC
V gene: TRBV29-1; J gene: TRBJ1-1; clone size: few; D gene: .; CDR3 protein: CSAGVAEAFF; CDR3 DNA: TGCAGCGCGGGGGTCGCTGAAGCTTTCTTT
V gene: TRBV25-1; J gene: TRBJ1-4; clone size: few; D gene: .; CDR3 protein: CASSDPRWGEKLFF; CDR3 DNA: TGTGCCAGCAGTGATCCTAGATGGGGGGAAAAACTGTTTTTT
V gene: TRBV6-5; J gene: TRBJ1-1; clone size: .; D gene: .; CDR3 protein: CASSAWGGRNTEAFF; CDR3 DNA: TGTGCCAGCAGCGCCTGGGGGGGGAGGAACACTGAAGCTTTCTTT
V gene: TRBV11-2; J gene: TRBJ1-1; clone size: few; D gene: .; CDR3 protein: CASSLRVGTEAFF; CDR3 DNA: TGTGCCAGCAGCCTCAGGGTGGGGACTGAAGCTTTCTTT
V gene: TRBV4-2; J gene: TRBJ1-1; clone size: .; D gene: .; CDR3 protein: CASSQVEAGGLAEAFF; CDR3 DNA: TGTGCCAGCAGCCAAGTTGAGGCGGGAGGTTTGGCTGAAGCTTTCTTT
V gene: TRBV9; J gene: TRBJ2-3; clone size: .; D gene: TRBD2; CDR3 protein: CASSARLAGGATDTQYF; CDR3 DNA: TGTGCCAGCAGCGCCAGACTAGCGGGGGGAGCCACAGATACGCAGTATTTT
V gene: TRBV28; J gene: TRBJ2-4; clone size: few; D gene: .; CDR3 protein: CASSLVGIQYF; CDR3 DNA: TGTGCCAGCAGTTTGGTCGGCATTCAGTACTTC
V gene: TRBV7-9; J gene: TRBJ2-2; clone size: .; D gene: TRBD2; CDR3 protein: CASSPLAGLTGELFF; CDR3 DNA: TGTGCCAGCAGCCCTCTAGCGGGGTTAACCGGGGAGCTGTTTTTT
V gene: TRBV29-1; J gene: TRBJ1-1; clone size: few; D gene: .; CDR3 protein: CSVVVGEAFF; CDR3 DNA: TGCAGCGTTGTTGTTGGTGAAGCTTTCTTT
V gene: TRBV7-8; J gene: TRBJ1-1; clone size: .; D gene: TRBD1; CDR3 protein: CASSLAYGTVYEAFF; CDR3 DNA: TGTGCCAGCAGCTTAGCGTACGGGACAGTGTATGAAGCTTTCTTT
V gene: TRBV29-1; J gene: TRBJ1-1; clone size: many; D gene: .; CDR3 protein: CSVVAERAFF; CDR3 DNA: TGCAGCGTTGTGGCCGAGAGAGCTTTCTTT
V gene: TRBV25-1; J gene: TRBJ1-1; clone size: few; D gene: .; CDR3 protein: CASSELGGTNTEAFF; CDR3 DNA: TGTGCCAGCAGTGAATTGGGAGGAACGAACACTGAAGCTTTCTTT
V gene: TRBV11-2; J gene: TRBJ2-3; clone size: few; D gene: .; CDR3 protein: CASSLGGAGDTQYF; CDR3 DNA: TGTGCCAGCAGCTTAGGAGGCGCGGGCGATACGCAGTATTTT
V gene: TRBV20-1; J gene: TRBJ1-5; clone size: .; D gene: .; CDR3 protein: CSARSRGPDQPQHF; CDR3 DNA: TGCAGTGCTAGAAGCAGGGGACCCGATCAGCCCCAGCATTTT
V gene: TRBV7-2; J gene: TRBJ2-4; clone size: few; D gene: .; CDR3 protein: CASSPSIAKNIQYF; CDR3 DNA: TGTGCCAGCAGCCCGTCTATAGCCAAAAACATTCAGTACTTC
V gene: TRBV29-1; J gene: TRBJ2-5; clone size: few; D gene: TRBD1; CDR3 protein: CSSPTDGTGQETQYF; CDR3 DNA: TGCAGCTCTCCTACCGACGGGACAGGCCAAGAGACCCAGTACTTC
V gene: TRBV27; J gene: TRBJ2-3; clone size: few; D gene: TRBD2; CDR3 protein: CASRTGLAGGQDTQYF; CDR3 DNA: TGTGCCAGCAGAACGGGACTAGCGGGTGGACAAGATACGCAGTATTTT
V gene: TRBV29-1; J gene: TRBJ1-5; clone size: .; D gene: .; CDR3 protein: CSVGGNQPQHF; CDR3 DNA: TGCAGCGTTGGGGGCAATCAGCCCCAGCATTTT
V gene: TRBV12-3/TRBV12-4; J gene: TRBJ1-4; clone size: few; D gene: .; CDR3 protein: CASSLSPQGEKLFF; CDR3 DNA: TGTGCCAGCAGTTTGTCTCCGCAAGGGGAAAAACTGTTTTTT
V gene: TRBV7-2; J gene: TRBJ1-5; clone size: few; D gene: TRBD1; CDR3 protein: CASRATGDAQPQHF; CDR3 DNA: TGTGCCAGCAGGGCGACAGGGGATGCTCAGCCCCAGCATTTT
V gene: TRBV10-3; J gene: TRBJ2-7; clone size: .; D gene: TRBD1; CDR3 protein: CAITSSPGQGGYEQYF; CDR3 DNA: TGTGCCATCACCTCTAGTCCGGGACAGGGAGGGTACGAGCAGTACTTC
V gene: TRBV12-3/TRBV12-4; J gene: TRBJ1-6; clone size: .; D gene: TRBD1; CDR3 protein: CATATGPIRNSPLHF; CDR3 DNA: TGTGCCACCGCGACAGGGCCTATTCGGAATTCACCCCTCCACTTT
V gene: TRBV29-1; J gene: TRBJ1-5; clone size: many; D gene: .; CDR3 protein: CSFSENSNQPQHF; CDR3 DNA: TGTAGTTTCTCGGAAAATAGCAATCAGCCCCAGCATTTT
V gene: TRBV11-2; J gene: TRBJ2-1; clone size: .; D gene: .; CDR3 protein: CASSFNPYYNEQFF; CDR3 DNA: TGTGCCAGCAGCTTTAACCCCTACTACAATGAGCAGTTCTTC
V gene: TRBV18; J gene: TRBJ1-5; clone size: many; D gene: TRBD1; CDR3 protein: CASSPGQANNQPQHF; CDR3 DNA: TGTGCCAGCTCACCAGGACAGGCTAACAATCAGCCCCAGCATTTT
V gene: TRBV4-3; J gene: TRBJ2-7; clone size: .; D gene: .; CDR3 protein: CASSQDHRIDEQYF; CDR3 DNA: TGCGCCAGCAGCCAAGATCACCGGATCGACGAGCAGTACTTC
V gene: TRBV5-1; J gene: TRBJ2-7; clone size: few; D gene: .; CDR3 protein: CASSFPQAYEQYF; CDR3 DNA: TGCGCCAGCAGCTTCCCACAGGCCTACGAGCAGTACTTC
V gene: TRBV24-1; J gene: TRBJ2-5; clone size: many; D gene: .; CDR3 protein: CATSDIAGHQYF; CDR3 DNA: TGTGCCACCAGTGACATTGCGGGACACCAGTACTTC
V gene: TRBV24-1; J gene: TRBJ2-1; clone size: few; D gene: TRBD2; CDR3 protein: CATSDSPGGNEQFF; CDR3 DNA: TGTGCCACCAGCGACAGCCCGGGGGGTAATGAGCAGTTCTTC
V gene: TRBV10-3; J gene: TRBJ1-1; clone size: many; D gene: .; CDR3 protein: CAISGDKEMNTEAFF; CDR3 DNA: TGTGCCATCAGTGGAGACAAGGAAATGAACACTGAAGCTTTCTTT
V gene: TRBV9; J gene: TRBJ1-4; clone size: .; D gene: TRBD1; CDR3 protein: CASSQGTGGEEKLFF; CDR3 DNA: TGTGCCAGCAGCCAAGGGACAGGGGGAGAGGAAAAACTGTTTTTT
V gene: TRBV7-9; J gene: TRBJ2-3; clone size: .; D gene: .; CDR3 protein: CASSPSDLPTDTQYF; CDR3 DNA: TGTGCCAGCAGTCCCAGCGATCTGCCCACAGATACGCAGTATTTT
V gene: TRBV7-6; J gene: TRBJ2-1; clone size: .; D gene: .; CDR3 protein: CASSSELDNEQFF; CDR3 DNA: TGTGCCAGCAGCTCCGAACTAGACAATGAGCAGTTCTTC
V gene: TRBV20-1; J gene: TRBJ2-3; clone size: .; D gene: .; CDR3 protein: CSAREVYTQYF; CDR3 DNA: TGCAGTGCTAGAGAGGTGTATACGCAGTATTTT
V gene: TRBV29-1; J gene: TRBJ2-3; clone size: .; D gene: .; CDR3 protein: CSVERQGSSTDTQYF; CDR3 DNA: TGCAGCGTTGAACGCCAGGGCAGTAGCACAGATACGCAGTATTTT
V gene: TRBV18; J gene: TRBJ2-2; clone size: few; D gene: TRBD2; CDR3 protein: CASSQPTSANTGELFF; CDR3 DNA: TGTGCCAGCTCACAACCGACTAGCGCAAACACCGGGGAGCTGTTTTTT
V gene: TRBV29-1; J gene: TRBJ1-2; clone size: few; D gene: TRBD1; CDR3 protein: CSVEKGRGRGGYTF; CDR3 DNA: TGCAGCGTTGAAAAGGGCAGGGGGCGCGGTGGCTACACCTTC
V gene: TRBV24-1; J gene: TRBJ1-5; clone size: few; D gene: TRBD1; CDR3 protein: CATSPPGQEGWQPQHF; CDR3 DNA: TGTGCCACCAGTCCCCCCGGACAGGAAGGATGGCAGCCCCAGCATTTT
V gene: TRBV5-1; J gene: TRBJ2-2; clone size: .; D gene: .; CDR3 protein: CASSTTPNTGELFF; CDR3 DNA: TGCGCCAGCAGCACCACTCCGAACACCGGGGAGCTGTTTTTT
V gene: TRBV29-1; J gene: TRBJ2-7; clone size: .; D gene: .; CDR3 protein: CSVAGTRSYEQYF; CDR3 DNA: TGCAGCGTGGCCGGGACTCGGTCCTACGAGCAGTACTTC
V gene: TRBV5-6; J gene: TRBJ1-5; clone size: .; D gene: .; CDR3 protein: CASSGLGRANQPQHF; CDR3 DNA: TGTGCCAGCAGCGGCCTCGGCAGGGCGAATCAGCCCCAGCATTTT